This T cell receptor (beta chain) was identified in a study of CDR3 diversity in severe acne. In TCRdb, the PCR reads were re-called with MiXCR into one record per CDR3 protein. The profile shows fewer than 90,000 distinct CDR3 sequences, around 50% of them singletons. This clonotype appeared a single time. Germline V lookup: CDR1 MNHNS, CDR2 SASEGT. The CDR3 consists of 14 residues. The V and J ends lost 6 bases and 7 bases respectively, with 16 bases between them. This TCR came from a male donor in good health, without acne. The sequenced material came from blood. The chain uses TRBV6-1 and TRBJ2-1; D perhaps matches TRBD2 (6 bases). CDR3 sequence (DNA): TGTGCCAGCAGGAGGGTGGGGGGAAGGAATGAGCAGTTCTTC. It encodes CASRRVGGRNEQFF.